This T cell receptor beta chain is from a study of cytomegalovirus exposure and HLA in healthy donors. Whole-study findings and limits: Some V segments (TRBV6-2 and TRBV6-3 among them) were excluded as indistinguishable. A later analysis showed that HLA-associated TCR beta chains had undergone more clonal expansion than equally common others. In a later analysis, TCR beta V- and J-gene trimming was associated with a missense DCLRE1C variant.

As to this clone: Antigen: not known.

V dropped 1 base and J dropped 6 bases, with 12 bases sitting between them. The length of the CDR3 is 15 residues. CDR1 is MGHRA, CDR2 YSYEKL, per germline. PCR used 60 Vbeta primers and 13 Jbeta primers. Assay: immunoSEQ multiplex PCR; the TCRdb copy retains only in-frame clones and omits some. The table shows about 230,000 clones, with 70% to 90% occurring only once. The TCR sequence derives from a girl aged 2 to 10 in good health and CMV-seronegative. Sequencing used PBMCs. J is TRBJ1-4 and V is TRBV4-1; the D gene is possibly TRBD1 (6 bases). The CDR3 protein is CASSQGQARYEKLFF. DNA for the CDR3: TGCGCCAGCAGCCAAGGACAGGCGAGATATGAAAAACTGTTTTTT.